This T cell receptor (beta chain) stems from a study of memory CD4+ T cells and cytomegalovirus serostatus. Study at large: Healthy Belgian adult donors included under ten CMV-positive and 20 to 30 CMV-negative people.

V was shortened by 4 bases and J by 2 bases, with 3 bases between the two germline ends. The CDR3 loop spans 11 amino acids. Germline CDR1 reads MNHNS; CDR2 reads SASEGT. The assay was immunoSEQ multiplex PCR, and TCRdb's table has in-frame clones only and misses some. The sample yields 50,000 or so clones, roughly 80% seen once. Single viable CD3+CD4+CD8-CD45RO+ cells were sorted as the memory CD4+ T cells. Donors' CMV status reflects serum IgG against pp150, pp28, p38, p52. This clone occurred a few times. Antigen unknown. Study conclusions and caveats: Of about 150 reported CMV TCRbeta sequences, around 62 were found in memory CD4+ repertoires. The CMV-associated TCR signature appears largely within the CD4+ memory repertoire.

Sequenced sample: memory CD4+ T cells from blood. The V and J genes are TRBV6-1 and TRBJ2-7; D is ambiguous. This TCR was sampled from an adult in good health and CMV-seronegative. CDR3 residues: CASSVTYEQYF. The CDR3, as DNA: TGTGCCAGCAGTGTTACCTACGAGCAGTACTTC.